This is a list of T cell receptor beta chains from one sample in a study of CD4 T cell repertoires in COVID-19. Some clones are missing from TCRdb's copy, which holds only in-frame ones; the method was immunoSEQ multiplex PCR. Of about 75,000 clones listed, about four fifths are singletons. This sample comprised CD4+ T cells from peripheral blood, obtained after recovery from COVID-19. These receptors originate from a human donor who had COVID-19. Both conserved end residues are part of each CDR3. A D gene is named only where the DNA matches it firmly. The listing skips clone size in some rows; elsewhere it reads once, few, many or a size class.

TRBV11-3	TRBD2	-	TRBJ2-7	CASSQIQGGEQYF	TGTGCCAGCAGCCAAATTCAGGGAGGGGAGCAGTACTTC
TRBV28	TRBD1	-	TRBJ2-5	CASSSTTGTGAETQYF	TGTGCCAGCAGCTCCACCACCGGGACAGGGGCAGAGACCCAGTACTTC
TRBV6-5	-	-	TRBJ2-7	CASSYSQVPSYEQYF	TGTGCCAGCAGTTACTCCCAGGTGCCCTCCTACGAGCAGTACTTC
TRBV14	-	few	TRBJ2-6	CASSQEGDSGANVLTF	TGTGCCAGCAGCCAAGAAGGCGACTCTGGGGCCAACGTCCTGACTTTC
TRBV6-5	-	-	TRBJ1-1	CASSYSADTEAFF	TGTGCCAGCAGTTACTCGGCGGACACTGAAGCTTTCTTT
TRBV7-2	TRBD1	-	TRBJ1-5	CASSSQGKGNQPQHF	TGTGCCAGCAGCTCACAGGGGAAGGGCAATCAGCCCCAGCATTTT
TRBV5-1	TRBD1	-	TRBJ2-1	CASSDGTGYTYNEQFF	TGCGCCAGCAGCGACGGGACAGGATATACCTACAATGAGCAGTTCTTC
TRBV11-2	TRBD2	-	TRBJ2-5	CASITGTSGTIRTQYF	TGTGCCAGCATTACCGGGACTAGCGGTACCATACGAACCCAGTACTTC
TRBV6-5	-	-	TRBJ2-2	CASTPLGDTGELFF	TGTGCCAGCACCCCCCTAGGGGACACCGGGGAGCTGTTTTTT
TRBV7-9	-	-	TRBJ2-3	CASSLGSGYTDTQYF	TGTGCCAGCAGCTTAGGTAGCGGCTACACAGATACGCAGTATTTT
TRBV28	-	-	TRBJ2-3	CASSRTGGTDTQYF	TGTGCCAGCAGCCGTACGGGAGGCACAGATACGCAGTATTTT
TRBV6-5	-	-	TRBJ2-5	CASSYAGRETQYF	TGTGCCAGCAGTTACGCCGGCCGGGAGACCCAGTACTTC
TRBV11-2	-	-	TRBJ2-1	CASSFRASSYNEQFF	TGTGCCAGCAGCTTTAGGGCTAGCTCCTACAATGAGCAGTTCTTC
TRBV9	-	-	TRBJ1-1	CASRKDAGSWGTEAFF	TGTGCCAGCAGAAAGGATGCAGGGTCCTGGGGCACTGAAGCTTTCTTT
TRBV28	TRBD1	-	TRBJ2-6	CASSSGQGRSGANVLTF	TGTGCCAGCAGTTCGGGACAGGGACGCTCTGGGGCCAACGTCCTGACTTTC
TRBV27	-	-	TRBJ2-7	CASSLSWRRGSYEQYF	TGTGCCAGCAGTTTATCGTGGCGAAGGGGCTCCTACGAGCAGTACTTC
TRBV5-6	TRBD2	-	TRBJ2-1	CASTGLAGEIRNEQFF	TGTGCCAGCACCGGACTAGCGGGAGAAATTAGGAATGAGCAGTTCTTC
TRBV6-5	TRBD1	once	TRBJ1-2	CASSGQGVGGYTF	TGTGCCAGCAGCGGACAGGGTGTAGGTGGCTACACCTTC